The present T cell receptor (beta chain) was sequenced within a study of vaccination and CD4 T cells after COVID-19. Turning to the study itself: Convalescent donors: six male, four female; seven Caucasian, two Asian, one multiracial, two Hispanic. Findings and limits, study-wide: A relatively small number of convalescent patients were studied, and no early post-infection timepoints were included.

Only a few counts were recorded for this clonotype. No antigen is known for it. Cultured CD4+ T cells had their DNA profiled by the Oncomine TCR Beta short-read assay. Cultured CD4+ T cells were the source of extracted genomic DNA. TCRdb re-derived calls from the PCR reads in MiXCR, one entry per CDR3 protein. The data contain 11,000 to 15,000 distinct CDR3 sequences, about 35% of them singletons. This CDR3 spans 17 amino acids. Germline assignment: CDR1 DFQATT and CDR2 SNEGSKA (reference sequence). V lost 4 bases and J lost 0; bases outside the gene matches: 12. The treatment denotes: roughly 10-day PBMC culture with coronavirus spike peptide pools or control peptides (ViraFEST assay).

This TCR came from a human donor with COVID-19. The material sequenced was cultured CD4+ T cells from blood. J is TRBJ1-2 and V is TRBV20-1, with TRBD1 matching over 9 bases. The CDR3 region has the DNA TGCAGTGCTACAGTTCCCGGGACAGGGATAGCTAACTATGGCTACACCTTC. Translated: CSATVPGTGIANYGYTF.